This T cell receptor (beta chain) came from a study of cytomegalovirus exposure and HLA in healthy donors. Study-wide findings and caveats: Reports indicated that the classifier achieved high specificity and sensitivity in diagnosing cytomegalovirus status.

PCR employed 60 Vbeta and 13 Jbeta primers. The data were produced by immunoSEQ multiplex PCR, yet TCRdb's version contains in-frame clones alone and is incomplete. The sample holds approximately 200,000 clones. Points on this clone: Antigen specificity is unknown.

The clonotype comes from a boy younger than 18 in good health and CMV-seronegative. What was sequenced was PBMCs.

Here the CDR3 DNA reads TGTGCCAGCAGTTCCGGACTATACGAGCAGTACTTC. Protein: CASSSGLYEQYF. J is TRBJ2-7 and V is TRBV28; TRBD2 might be the D (6 bases). This CDR3 comprises 12 residues. In germline, CDR1 is MDHEN, CDR2 SYDVKM. Trimming took off 4 bases at V and 4 bases at J, with 8 bases between the two ends. The entire variable domain, with the rest obtained from reference TRBV28 and TRBJ2-7, is as follows: DVKVTQSSRYLVKRTGEKVFLECVQDMDHENMFWYRQDPGLGLRLIYFSYDVKMKEKGDIPEGYSVSREKKERFSLILESASTNQTSMYLCASSSGLYEQYFGPGTRLTVT.